This entry concerns a single T cell receptor (beta chain). What it recognizes is unknown. Germline loops: CDR1 SGHRS, CDR2 YFSETQ. With V trimmed by 0 bases and J by 6 bases, 6 bases remained unmatched. The CDR3 is 16 amino acids. This record comes from a study of read filtering for tumor transcriptome and immune sequencing. As for the study in general: After DNase treatment, RNA was made into whole-transcriptome libraries. General observations from the study: Correlation between methods rose after single-read clonotypes were removed.

From approximately 430 ng of RNA, a library with molecular barcoded alpha/delta and beta/gamma adaptors was made. TCRdb fed the reads into MiXCR, producing one record per CDR3 protein. The sample lists 20,000 to 25,000 distinct CDR3 sequences; roughly an eighth were seen once. This chain links TRBV5-1 with TRBJ2-3, with TRBD2 matching 11 bases. This clonotype was sampled from a donor at least 40 years old with multiple myeloma. Sequenced material: a population of CD138-negative cells sorted from bone marrow. CDR3 nucleotide sequence: TGCGCCAGCAGCTTGGGACTAGCGGGATGGTCGGATACGCAGTATTTT. Translated, it gives CASSLGLAGWSDTQYF.